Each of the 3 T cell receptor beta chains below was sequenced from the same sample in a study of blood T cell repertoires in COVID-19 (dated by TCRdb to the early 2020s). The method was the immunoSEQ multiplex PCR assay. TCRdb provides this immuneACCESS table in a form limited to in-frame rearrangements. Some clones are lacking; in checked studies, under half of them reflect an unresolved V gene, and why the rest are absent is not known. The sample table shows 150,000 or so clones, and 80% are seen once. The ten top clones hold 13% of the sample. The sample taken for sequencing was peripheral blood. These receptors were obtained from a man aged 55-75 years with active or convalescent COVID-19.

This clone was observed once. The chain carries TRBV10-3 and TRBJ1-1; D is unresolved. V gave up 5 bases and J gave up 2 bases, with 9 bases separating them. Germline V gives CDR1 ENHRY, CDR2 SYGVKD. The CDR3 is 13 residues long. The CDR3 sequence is CAISPQANTEAFF. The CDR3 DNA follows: TGTGCCATCAGTCCCCAGGCCAACACTGAAGCTTTCTTT.

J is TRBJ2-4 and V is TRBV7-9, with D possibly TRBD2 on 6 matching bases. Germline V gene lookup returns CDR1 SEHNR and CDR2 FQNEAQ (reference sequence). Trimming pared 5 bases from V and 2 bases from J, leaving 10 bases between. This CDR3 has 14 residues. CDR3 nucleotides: TGTGCCAGCAGCCGGGAGAACACCAAAAACATTCAGTACTTC. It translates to CASSRENTKNIQYF. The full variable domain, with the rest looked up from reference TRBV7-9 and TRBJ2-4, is DTGVSQNPRHKITKRGQNVTFRCDPISEHNRLYWYRQTLGQGPEFLTYFQNEAQLEKSRLLSDRFSAERPKGSFSTLEIQRTEQGDSAMYLCASSRENTKNIQYFGAGTRLSVL.

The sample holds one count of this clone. The chain's CDR3 is CATSDSGQGVVGGANVLTF. The DNA of the CDR3 is TGTGCCACCAGTGACTCGGGACAGGGGGTAGTTGGGGGGGCCAACGTCCTGACTTTC. This sequence joins TRBV24-1 and TRBJ2-6, with TRBD1 matching 11 bases. The CDR3 spans 19 residues. Germline V gives CDR1 KGHDR, CDR2 SFDVKD. With 4 bases clipped from V and 4 bases from J, the junction kept 11 bases outside the gene matches.